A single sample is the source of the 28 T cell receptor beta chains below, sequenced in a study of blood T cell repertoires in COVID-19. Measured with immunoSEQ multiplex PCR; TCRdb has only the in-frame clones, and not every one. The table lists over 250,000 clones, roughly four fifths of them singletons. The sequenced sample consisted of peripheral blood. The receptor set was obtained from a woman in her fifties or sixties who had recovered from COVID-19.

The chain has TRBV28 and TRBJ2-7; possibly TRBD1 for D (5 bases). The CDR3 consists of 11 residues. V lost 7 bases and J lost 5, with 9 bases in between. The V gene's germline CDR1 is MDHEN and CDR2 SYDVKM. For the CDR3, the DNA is TGTGCCAGCACCCCAGGGAACGAGCAGTACTTC. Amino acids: CASTPGNEQYF.

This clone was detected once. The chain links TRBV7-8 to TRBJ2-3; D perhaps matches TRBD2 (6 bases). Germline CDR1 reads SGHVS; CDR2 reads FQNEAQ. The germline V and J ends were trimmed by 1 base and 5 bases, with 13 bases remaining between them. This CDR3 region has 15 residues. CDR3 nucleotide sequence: TGTGCCAGCAGCTTAGGTGTGGGCGGGGTAGATACGCAGTATTTT. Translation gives CASSLGVGGVDTQYF.

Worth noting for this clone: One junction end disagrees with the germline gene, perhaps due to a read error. This CDR3 is CASSLSGDRVSHNEQFF. The CDR3 bases are TGTGCCAGCAGCCTAAGTGGGGACAGGGTCTCCCACAATGAGCAGTTCTTC. The rearrangement links TRBV7-2 to TRBJ2-1; TRBD1 agrees at 9 bases. The CDR3 extends over 17 amino acids. Per the germline V gene, CDR1 is SGHTA and CDR2 is FQGNSA.

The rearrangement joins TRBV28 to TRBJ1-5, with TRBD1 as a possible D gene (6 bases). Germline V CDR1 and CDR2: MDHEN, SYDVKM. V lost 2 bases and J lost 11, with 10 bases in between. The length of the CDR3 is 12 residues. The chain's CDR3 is CASSLTGRSQHF. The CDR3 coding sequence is TGTGCCAGCAGTTTAACAGGGCGATCCCAGCATTTT.

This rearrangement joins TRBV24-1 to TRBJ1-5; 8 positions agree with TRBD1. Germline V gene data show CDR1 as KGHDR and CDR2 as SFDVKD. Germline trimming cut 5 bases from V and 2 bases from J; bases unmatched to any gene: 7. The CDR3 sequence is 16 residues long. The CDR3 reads CATSAPGQGGNQPQHF. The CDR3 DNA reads TGTGCCACCAGTGCCCCTGGACAGGGTGGCAATCAGCCCCAGCATTTT.

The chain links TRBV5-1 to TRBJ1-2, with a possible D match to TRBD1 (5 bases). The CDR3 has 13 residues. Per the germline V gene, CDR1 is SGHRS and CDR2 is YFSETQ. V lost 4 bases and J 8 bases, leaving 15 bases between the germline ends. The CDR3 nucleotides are TGCGCCAGCAGCCTGGACACCGGCGGGGGCTACACCTTC. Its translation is CASSLDTGGGYTF.

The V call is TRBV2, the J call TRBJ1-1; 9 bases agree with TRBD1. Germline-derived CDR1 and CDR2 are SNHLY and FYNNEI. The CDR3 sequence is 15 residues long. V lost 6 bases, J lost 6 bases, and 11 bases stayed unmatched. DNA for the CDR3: TGTGCCAGCAGCACCGGGACAGGGATTGGGCCTGAAGCTTTCTTT. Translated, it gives CASSTGTGIGPEAFF.

The CDR3 sequence: CASSNDRGLEGYTF. CDR3 bases: TGTGCCAGCAGCAACGACAGGGGGCTGGAGGGCTACACCTTC. The rearrangement joins TRBV6-2 or TRBV6-3 to TRBJ1-2; 10 bases are a match to TRBD1. This CDR3 has 14 residues. Trimming cost V 6 bases and J 8 bases; bases outside gene matches: 9. CDR1 is MNHEY and CDR2 is SVGEGT in the germline V gene.

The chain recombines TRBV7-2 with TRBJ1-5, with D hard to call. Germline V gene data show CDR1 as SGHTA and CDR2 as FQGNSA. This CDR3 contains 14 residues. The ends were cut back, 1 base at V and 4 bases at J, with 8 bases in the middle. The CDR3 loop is CASSLVATNQPQHF. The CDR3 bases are TGTGCCAGCAGCTTAGTGGCGACAAATCAGCCCCAGCATTTT.

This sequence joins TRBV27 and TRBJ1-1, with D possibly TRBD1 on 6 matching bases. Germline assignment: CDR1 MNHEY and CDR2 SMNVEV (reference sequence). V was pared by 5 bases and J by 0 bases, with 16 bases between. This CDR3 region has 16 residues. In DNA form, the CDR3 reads TGTGCCAGCAGTGGGGAGGGGGGCGCGATGAACACTGAAGCTTTCTTT. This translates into CASSGEGGAMNTEAFF.

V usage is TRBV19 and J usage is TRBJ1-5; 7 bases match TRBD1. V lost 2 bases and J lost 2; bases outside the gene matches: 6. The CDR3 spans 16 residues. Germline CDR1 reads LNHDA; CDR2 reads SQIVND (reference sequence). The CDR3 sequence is CASSISSGGRNQPQHF. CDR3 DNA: TGTGCCAGTAGTATATCGTCAGGGGGGCGCAATCAGCCCCAGCATTTT.

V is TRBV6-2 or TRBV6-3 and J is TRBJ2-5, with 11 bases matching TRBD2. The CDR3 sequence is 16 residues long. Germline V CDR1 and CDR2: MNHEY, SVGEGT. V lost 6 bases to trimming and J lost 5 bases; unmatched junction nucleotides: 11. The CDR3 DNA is TGTGCCAGCAGCGATGCACTAGCGGGAGTAGGTGAGACCCAGTACTTC. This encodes CASSDALAGVGETQYF.

The CDR3 protein is CASSLQPGQGSPFF. The CDR3 DNA is TGTGCCAGCAGTTTACAACCGGGACAGGGTTCGCCTTTCTTT. V is TRBV27 and J is TRBJ1-1, with 9 bases fitting TRBD1. J gave up 12 bases and V 2 bases, and 10 bases lay outside the gene matches. The CDR3 contains 14 residues. Germline CDR1 and CDR2: MNHEY and SMNVEV (reference sequence).

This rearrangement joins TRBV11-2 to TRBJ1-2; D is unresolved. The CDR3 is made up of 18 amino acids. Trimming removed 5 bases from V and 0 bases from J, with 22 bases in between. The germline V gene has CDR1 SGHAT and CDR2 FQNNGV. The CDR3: CASSMRREADSSNYGYTF. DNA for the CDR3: TGTGCCAGCAGCATGCGTCGGGAGGCCGATTCTTCTAACTATGGCTACACCTTC.

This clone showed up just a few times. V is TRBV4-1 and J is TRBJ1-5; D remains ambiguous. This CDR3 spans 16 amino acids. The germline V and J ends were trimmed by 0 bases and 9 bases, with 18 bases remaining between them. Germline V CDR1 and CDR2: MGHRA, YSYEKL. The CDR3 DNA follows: TGCGCCAGCAGCCAAGATGCACAGTCGGGATTCGGGCCCCAGCATTTT. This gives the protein CASSQDAQSGFGPQHF.

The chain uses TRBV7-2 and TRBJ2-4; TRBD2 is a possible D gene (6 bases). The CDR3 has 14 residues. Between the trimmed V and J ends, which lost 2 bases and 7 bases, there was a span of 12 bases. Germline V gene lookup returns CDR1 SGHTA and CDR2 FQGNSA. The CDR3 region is CASSLLGGANIQYF. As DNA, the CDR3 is TGTGCCAGCAGCTTATTGGGGGGAGCGAACATTCAGTACTTC.

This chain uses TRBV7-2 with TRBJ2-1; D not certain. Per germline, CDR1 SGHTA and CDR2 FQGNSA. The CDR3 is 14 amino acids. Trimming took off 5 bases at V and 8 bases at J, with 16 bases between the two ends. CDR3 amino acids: CASSPEYSRHEQFF. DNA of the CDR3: TGTGCCAGCAGCCCTGAGTATTCGAGGCATGAGCAGTTCTTC.

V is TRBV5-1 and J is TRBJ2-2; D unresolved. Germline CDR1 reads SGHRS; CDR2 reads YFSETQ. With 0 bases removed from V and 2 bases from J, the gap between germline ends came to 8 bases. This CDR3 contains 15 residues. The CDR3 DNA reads TGCGCCAGCAGCTTGGCCAGCGCAAACACCGGGGAGCTGTTTTTT. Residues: CASSLASANTGELFF.

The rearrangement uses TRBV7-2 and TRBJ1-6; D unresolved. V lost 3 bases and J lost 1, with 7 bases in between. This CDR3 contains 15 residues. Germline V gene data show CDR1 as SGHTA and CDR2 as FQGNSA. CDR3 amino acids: CASSFRGSYNSPLHF. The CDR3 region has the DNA TGTGCCAGCAGCTTTCGGGGTTCCTATAATTCACCCCTCCACTTT.

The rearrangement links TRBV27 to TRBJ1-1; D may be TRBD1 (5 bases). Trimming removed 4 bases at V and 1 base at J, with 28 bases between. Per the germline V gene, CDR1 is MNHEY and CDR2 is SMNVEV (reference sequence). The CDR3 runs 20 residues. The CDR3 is CASSSDKGLGLQGGNTEAFF. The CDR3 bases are TGTGCCAGCAGTTCAGATAAGGGTTTAGGGCTCCAGGGTGGGAACACTGAAGCTTTCTTT.

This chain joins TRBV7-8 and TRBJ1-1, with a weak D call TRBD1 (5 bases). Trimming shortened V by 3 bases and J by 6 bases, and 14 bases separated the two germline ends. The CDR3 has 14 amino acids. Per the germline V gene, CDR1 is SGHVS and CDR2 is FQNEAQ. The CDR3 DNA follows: TGTGCCAGCAGCTTTGGCCAGGGTACGCCTGAAGCTTTCTTT. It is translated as CASSFGQGTPEAFF.

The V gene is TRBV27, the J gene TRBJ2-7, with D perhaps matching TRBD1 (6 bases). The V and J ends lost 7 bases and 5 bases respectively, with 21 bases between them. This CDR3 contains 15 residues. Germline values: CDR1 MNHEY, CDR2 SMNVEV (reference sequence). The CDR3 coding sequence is TGTGCCAGCACCCAAGAGGGCAGGGGCGGCGACGAGCAGTACTTC. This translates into CASTQEGRGGDEQYF.

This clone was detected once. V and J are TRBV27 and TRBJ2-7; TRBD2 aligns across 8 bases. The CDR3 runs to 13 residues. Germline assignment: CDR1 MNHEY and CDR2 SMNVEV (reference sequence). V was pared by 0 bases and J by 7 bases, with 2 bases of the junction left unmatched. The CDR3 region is CASSLSVAGEQYF. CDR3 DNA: TGTGCCAGCAGTTTATCGGTAGCGGGGGAGCAGTACTTC.

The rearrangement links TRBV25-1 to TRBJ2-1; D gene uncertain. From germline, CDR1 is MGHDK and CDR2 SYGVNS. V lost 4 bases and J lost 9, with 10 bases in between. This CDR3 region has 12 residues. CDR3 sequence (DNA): TGTGCCAGCAGTGGATCTATTGGTGAGCAGTTCTTC. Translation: CASSGSIGEQFF.

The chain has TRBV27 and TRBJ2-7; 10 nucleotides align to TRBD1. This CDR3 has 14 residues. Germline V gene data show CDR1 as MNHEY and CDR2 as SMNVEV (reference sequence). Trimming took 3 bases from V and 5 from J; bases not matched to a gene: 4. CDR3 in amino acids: CASSLIGTGDEQYF. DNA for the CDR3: TGTGCCAGCAGTTTGATCGGGACAGGGGACGAGCAGTACTTC.

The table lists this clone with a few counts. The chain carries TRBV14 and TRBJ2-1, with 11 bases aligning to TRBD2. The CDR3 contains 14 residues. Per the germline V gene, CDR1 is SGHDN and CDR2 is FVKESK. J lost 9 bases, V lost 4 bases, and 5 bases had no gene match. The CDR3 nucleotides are TGTGCCAGCAGCCTCCTGACTAGCGGGATTGAGCAGTTCTTC. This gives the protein CASSLLTSGIEQFF.

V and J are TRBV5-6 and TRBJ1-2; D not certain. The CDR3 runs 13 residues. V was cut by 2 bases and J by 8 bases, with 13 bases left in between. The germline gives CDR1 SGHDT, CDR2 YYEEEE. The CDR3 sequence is CASSFDRSGGYTF. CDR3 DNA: TGTGCCAGCAGCTTCGACCGTTCGGGGGGCTACACCTTC. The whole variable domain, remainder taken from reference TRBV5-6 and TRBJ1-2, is DAGVTQSPTHLIKTRGQQVTLRCSPKSGHDTVSWYQQALGQGPQFIFQYYEEEERQRGNFPDRFSGHQFPNYSSELNVNALLLGDSALYLCASSFDRSGGYTFGSGTRLTVV.

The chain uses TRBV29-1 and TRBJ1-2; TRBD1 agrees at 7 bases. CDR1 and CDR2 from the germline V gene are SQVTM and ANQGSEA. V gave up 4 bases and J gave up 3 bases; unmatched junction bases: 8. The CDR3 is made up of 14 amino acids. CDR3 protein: CSVATGSFHYGYTF. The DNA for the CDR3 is TGCAGCGTTGCGACAGGGTCGTTTCACTATGGCTACACCTTC.